The 10 T cell receptor beta chains given below trace back to one sample, sequenced in a study of cytomegalovirus exposure and HLA in healthy donors. Profiled with immunoSEQ multiplex PCR; TCRdb holds only in-frame clones, not every one. The data hold roughly 62,000 clones, with roughly 91% observed a single time. Sequencing was performed on PBMCs. These receptors originate from a woman aged 25 to 45 in good health and CMV-seronegative.

The chain uses TRBV6-4 and TRBJ2-1; the match to TRBD1 covers 7 bases. Germline values: CDR1 MRHNA, CDR2 SNTAGT. This CDR3 has 15 amino acids. Unmatched junction bases numbered 7, after V lost 6 bases and J lost 2 bases. The CDR3 sequence: CASSAGTVPYNEQFF. The DNA of the CDR3 is TGTGCCAGCAGCGCCGGGACAGTTCCCTACAATGAGCAGTTCTTC.

The gene calls are TRBV9 and TRBJ2-1, with D perhaps TRBD2 (5 bases). Germline V gives CDR1 SGDLS, CDR2 YYNGEE. V shed 5 bases and J shed 2 bases, with 14 bases lying between them. CDR3 length: 15 amino acids. CDR3 sequence (DNA): TGTGCCAGCAGTGGGAGCGGTACCGCCTACAATGAGCAGTTCTTC. It codes for CASSGSGTAYNEQFF.

The chain couples TRBV27 to TRBJ2-7, with 10 bases fitting TRBD1. Germline V gene data show CDR1 as MNHEY and CDR2 as SMNVEV (reference sequence). J lost 6 bases, V lost 3 bases, and 8 bases had no gene match. The CDR3 length is 15 residues. CDR3 nucleotide sequence: TGTGCCAGCAGTTTTTCCCCGGGACAGGGGAGCGAGCAGTACTTC. Residues: CASSFSPGQGSEQYF.

V gene TRBV6-5 combines with J gene TRBJ2-3; TRBD2 aligns across 7 bases. CDR1 and CDR2 (germline): MNHEY, SVGAGI. V was clipped by 2 bases and J by 2 bases; unmatched bases: 4. This CDR3 is 15 amino acids long. CDR3 protein: CASSYGSGITDTQYF. The CDR3, as DNA: TGTGCCAGCAGTTACGGAAGCGGGATCACAGATACGCAGTATTTT.

This clone has only one observation. The chain joins TRBV7-3 to TRBJ1-5; no definite D call. Between the trimmed V and J ends, which lost 1 base and 7 bases, there was a span of 8 bases. CDR1 and CDR2 from the germline V gene are SGHTA and FQGTGA. The CDR3 loop spans 13 amino acids. CDR3 DNA sequence: TGTGCCAGCAGCTTAAAGGAGGGACAGCCCCAGCATTTT. Its translation is CASSLKEGQPQHF.

This sequence joins TRBV19 and TRBJ1-1; 9 bases are a match to TRBD1. The CDR3 runs 15 residues. CDR1 LNHDA and CDR2 SQIVND come from the germline V gene (reference sequence). V trimming: 6 bases; J trimming: 3 bases; junction bases outside the gene matches: 8. The CDR3 reads CASSHAGQGYTEAFF. DNA for the CDR3: TGTGCCAGTAGCCACGCGGGACAGGGCTACACTGAAGCTTTCTTT.

The V call is TRBV7-2, the J call TRBJ1-5, with a tentative D call TRBD1 (6 bases). The CDR3 has 16 amino acids. Germline V gives CDR1 SGHTA, CDR2 FQGNSA. Deletions cut 4 bases from V and 6 bases from J, with 19 bases between. The DNA of the CDR3 is TGTGCCAGCAGCTCAAACCCACAGGGTGCCGGTCAGCCCCAGCATTTT. The encoded protein is CASSSNPQGAGQPQHF.

V and J are TRBV18 and TRBJ1-2; D is perhaps TRBD1 (6 bases). The V end was cut by 3 bases, the J end by 6 bases, with 11 bases between. The CDR3 has 13 amino acids. Germline V CDR1 and CDR2: KGHSH, LQKENI. The CDR3 sequence: CASSPGAGNGYTF. DNA for the CDR3: TGTGCCAGCTCACCGGGGGCAGGGAATGGCTACACCTTC. The whole variable domain, filled in from reference TRBV18 and TRBJ1-2, reads NAGVMQNPRHLVRRRGQEARLRCSPMKGHSHVYWYRQLPEEGLKFMVYLQKENIIDESGMPKERFSAEFPKEGPSILRIQQVVRGDSAAYFCASSPGAGNGYTFGSGTRLTVV.

The rearrangement uses TRBV19 and TRBJ2-2; TRBD1 matches at 7 bases. V was pared by 3 bases and J by 0 bases, with 1 base of the junction left unmatched. The CDR3 loop spans 15 amino acids. In germline, CDR1 is LNHDA, CDR2 SQIVND (reference sequence). CDR3 residues: CASSIQGANTGELFF. The DNA of the CDR3 is TGTGCCAGTAGTATCCAGGGGGCGAACACCGGGGAGCTGTTTTTT.

The chain uses TRBV30 and TRBJ2-1; 8 bases are a match to TRBD1. Trimming cost V 0 bases and J 7 bases; bases outside gene matches: 2. The germline V gene has CDR1 GTSNPN and CDR2 SVGIG (reference sequence). The length of the CDR3 is 13 residues. The CDR3 sequence: CAWSVQGVNEQFF. CDR3 in DNA: TGTGCCTGGAGTGTACAGGGGGTGAATGAGCAGTTCTTC.